This TCR beta chain was found in a study of neurological immune-mediated disorders. Overall study results and limits: As far as clinical or MRI features were concerned, none was associated with the multiple sclerosis repertoire cluster.

Trimming cost V 6 bases and J 5 bases; bases outside gene matches: 4. The CDR3 sequence is 14 residues long. The table lists this clonotype with many counts. Its antigen is unidentified. In every sequencing run, more than 170 million TCR-beta sequences were generated from 15-18 subjects. TCRdb re-called the 5' RACE reads through MiXCR, storing one row per CDR3 protein. The data show approximately 40,000 distinct CDR3 sequences, 3.5% to 4% seen once. The J gene is TRBJ2-2, the V gene TRBV12-3 or TRBV12-4; 9 nucleotides agree with TRBD1. This sequence originates from a man aged 30 to 45 with multiple sclerosis. Sequenced: PBMCs. In nucleotides, the CDR3 is TGTGCCAGCAGGAGGACAGGGGAGACCGGGGAGCTGTTTTTT. It encodes CASRRTGETGELFF.